The next 21 T cell receptor beta chains were all read from a single sample in a study of CD8+ T cells in alopecia areata. cDNA reverse transcribed from extracted RNA served as the sequencing template. Some clones are missing from TCRdb's copy, which holds only in-frame ones; the method was immunoSEQ multiplex PCR. Among about 210,000 clones, approximately 57% were seen once, and the ten largest hold approximately 1.4%. Treatment defined: oral pan-JAK inhibitor, 5-10 mg twice daily. The specimen was CD4+ T cells sorted from blood, collected at week 4, from a patient treated with tofacitinib. The origin of the receptors is a human donor with alopecia areata.

This chain links TRBV7-2 with TRBJ2-5; D gene uncertain. The CDR3 has 12 amino acids. CDR1 SGHTA and CDR2 FQGNSA come from the germline V gene. V dropped 3 bases and J dropped 2 bases, with 4 bases sitting between them. The DNA for the CDR3 is TGTGCCAGCAGCTTTTCGCAAGAGACCCAGTACTTC. This encodes CASSFSQETQYF.

This sequence joins TRBV6-5 and TRBJ1-4; D possibly corresponds to TRBD1 (5 bases). V was clipped by 5 bases and J by 5 bases, with 12 bases between them. This CDR3 has 14 amino acids. The germline CDR1 and CDR2 sequences are MNHEY and SVGAGI. The CDR3, as DNA: TGTGCCAGCAGTCCGAGGGGCTCGAATGAAAAACTGTTTTTT. Translating gives CASSPRGSNEKLFF.

On this clone: Germline is not matched at one junction end, which may reflect a read error. CDR3 sequence reads: CASSSPDRSSHEQYF. CDR3 nucleotides: TGTGCCAGCAGCTCCCCGGACAGGAGCTCCCACGAGCAGTACTTC. This chain uses TRBV7-3 with TRBJ2-7, with TRBD1 identical over 7 bases. Germline-derived CDR1 and CDR2 are SGHTA and FQGTGA. This CDR3 is 15 amino acids long. The whole variable domain, remainder taken from reference TRBV7-3 and TRBJ2-7, is GAGVSQTPSNKVTEKGKYVELRCDPISGHTALYWYRQSLGQGPEFLIYFQGTGAADDSGLPNDRFFAVRPEGSVSTLKIQRTERGDSAVYLCASSSPDRSSHEQYFGPGTRLTVT.

V is TRBV4-3 and J is TRBJ2-1, with D possibly matching TRBD2 (5 bases). Germline V lookup: CDR1 LGHNA, CDR2 YSLEER. This CDR3 has 16 residues. V lost 1 base and J 2 bases, leaving 12 bases between the germline ends. The CDR3 reads CASSQVGEGAYNEQFF. Written as DNA, the CDR3 is TGCGCCAGCAGCCAAGTGGGAGAGGGAGCCTACAATGAGCAGTTCTTC.

This clone was seen a handful of times. The CDR3 DNA follows: TGTGCCAGCAGCCAAGGACGGGGGCGGAATTCACCCCTCCACTTT. This translates into CASSQGRGRNSPLHF. This sequence joins TRBV14 and TRBJ1-6; the D gene is possibly TRBD1 (6 bases). Germline V CDR1 and CDR2: SGHDN, FVKESK. Trimming took off 1 base at V and 7 bases at J, with 11 bases between the two ends. This CDR3 is built from 15 residues.

The V and J genes are TRBV5-6 and TRBJ2-3, with D unclear. V lost 6 bases and J 1 base, leaving 6 bases between the germline ends. The CDR3 is made up of 12 amino acids. Germline CDR1 and CDR2: SGHDT and YYEEEE. The CDR3 reads CASNYRTDTQYF. CDR3 DNA: TGTGCCAGCAACTATCGCACAGATACGCAGTATTTT.

The chain recombines TRBV2 with TRBJ2-7; 7 bases line up with TRBD1. The CDR3 has 15 residues. Trimming at V came to 7 bases and at J to 6 bases, leaving 15 bases not matched to a gene. Germline CDR1 reads SNHLY; CDR2 reads FYNNEI. The CDR3 DNA sequence: TGTGCCAGCAACAGAAACAGGGGTCCCCTATCCGAGCAGTACTTC. Its protein is CASNRNRGPLSEQYF.

A single count supports this clone. V and J are TRBV29-1 and TRBJ2-2; D call uncertain. Germline CDR1 and CDR2: SQVTM and ANQGSEA. V lost 7 bases and J lost 6, with 9 bases in between. The CDR3 has 11 amino acids. CDR3 nucleotides: TGCAGCGGAAATCGGGCCGGGGAGCTGTTTTTT. This gives the protein CSGNRAGELFF.

The chain recombines TRBV4-3 with TRBJ2-3, with D tentatively TRBD1 or TRBD2 (5 bases each). Germline V lookup: CDR1 LGHNA, CDR2 YSLEER. V was trimmed by 0 bases and J by 5 bases, leaving 12 bases between them. There are 15 residues in the CDR3. The CDR3 coding sequence is TGCGCCAGCAGCCAAGATGCAGCAGGGAGAGATACGCAGTATTTT. Protein sequence: CASSQDAAGRDTQYF.

The chain recombines TRBV7-2 with TRBJ1-5; 8 nucleotides match TRBD1. CDR3 length: 16 amino acids. Germline V gene data show CDR1 as SGHTA and CDR2 as FQGNSA. The ends lost 4 bases at V and 8 bases at J; junction bases unmatched: 13. CDR3 in amino acids: CASSSPGQGGLEPQHF. In DNA, the CDR3 is TGTGCCAGCAGCTCTCCCGGACAGGGAGGTTTGGAGCCCCAGCATTTT.

The rearrangement links TRBV7-9 to TRBJ2-3; TRBD2 aligns across 8 bases. CDR3 size: 13 residues. The trim removed 4 bases at V and 5 bases at J, leaving 2 bases unmatched. Germline CDR1 is SEHNR and CDR2 is FQNEAQ (reference sequence). The CDR3 DNA reads TGTGCCAGCAGCTCCGGGACTAGAGATACGCAGTATTTT. It yields the protein CASSSGTRDTQYF.

The chain combines TRBV30 with TRBJ1-1, with TRBD1 matching over 7 bases. Unmatched junction bases numbered 5, after V lost 3 bases and J lost 1 base. Germline loops: CDR1 GTSNPN, CDR2 SVGIG (reference sequence). This CDR3 is built from 14 residues. CDR3 DNA: TGTGCCTGGAGGCGAGGGACAGCGAACACTGAAGCTTTCTTT. As protein: CAWRRGTANTEAFF.

This clone occurred once. This chain uses TRBV7-2 with TRBJ1-5; D remains ambiguous. Trimming left V 1 base short and J 4 bases short, with 8 bases between. CDR3 length: 14 residues. In germline, CDR1 is SGHTA, CDR2 FQGNSA. The DNA of the CDR3 is TGTGCCAGCAGCTTAGACAGTACTAATCAGCCCCAGCATTTT. Translating it yields CASSLDSTNQPQHF. The full variable domain, its missing parts supplied by reference TRBV7-2 and TRBJ1-5, is GAGVSQSPSNKVTEKGKDVELRCDPISGHTALYWYRQSLGQGLEFLIYFQGNSAPDKSGLPSDRFSAERTGGSVSTLTIQRTQQEDSAVYLCASSLDSTNQPQHFGDGTRLSIL.

The genes are TRBV25-1 and TRBJ1-5; 8 positions match TRBD1. CDR3 length equals 17 residues. Germline CDR1 MGHDK, CDR2 SYGVNS. J gave up 1 base and V 4 bases, and 9 bases lay outside the gene matches. CDR3 in amino acids: CASSGGTGVNSNQPQHF. CDR3 sequence (DNA): TGTGCCAGCAGTGGTGGGACAGGAGTTAACAGCAATCAGCCCCAGCATTTT.

This clone was seen only once. The genes are TRBV29-1 and TRBJ2-1; D not resolved. The V end was cut by 4 bases, the J end by 7 bases, with 5 bases between. Germline loops: CDR1 SQVTM, CDR2 ANQGSEA. This CDR3 comprises 10 residues. In nucleotides, the CDR3 is TGCAGCGTTGCCACAAATGAGCAGTTCTTC. Its translation is CSVATNEQFF.

The chain joins TRBV6-5 to TRBJ1-1, with a weak D call TRBD1 (5 bases). The V end was cut by 1 base, the J end by 6 bases, with 12 bases between. Germline lookup yields CDR1 MNHEY and CDR2 SVGAGI. The CDR3 spans 14 residues. CDR3 sequence reads: CASSYLSGIPEAFF. CDR3 in DNA: TGTGCCAGCAGTTACTTATCAGGGATCCCTGAAGCTTTCTTT.

The count of this clone is one. The chain joins TRBV6-5 to TRBJ1-2; D unresolved. CDR3 size: 12 residues. CDR1 and CDR2 (germline): MNHEY, SVGAGI. Trimming took 5 bases from V and 0 from J, leaving 4 bases between them. CDR3 residues: CASSRTNYGYTF. The CDR3 DNA sequence: TGTGCCAGCAGTAGGACTAACTATGGCTACACCTTC.

V usage is TRBV4-1 and J usage is TRBJ2-6; TRBD2 might be the D (6 bases). CDR3 size: 17 residues. The V gene's germline CDR1 is MGHRA and CDR2 YSYEKL. Trimming took 0 bases from V and 6 from J, leaving 15 bases between them. This chain's CDR3 is CASSQEGRGLPANVLTF. In nucleotides, the CDR3 is TGCGCCAGCAGCCAAGAAGGTAGAGGACTACCGGCCAACGTCCTGACTTTC.

The CDR3 region is CASSLGMGQPQHF. The CDR3 bases are TGTGCCAGCAGCTTAGGTATGGGGCAGCCCCAGCATTTT. This sequence joins TRBV11-1 and TRBJ1-5; the D is unclear. Germline V lookup: CDR1 SGHAT, CDR2 FQDESV (reference sequence). The ends were cut back, 1 base at V and 7 bases at J, with 8 bases in the middle. The CDR3 is made up of 13 amino acids.

The chain combines TRBV15 with TRBJ1-5; D may be TRBD1 (5 bases). V dropped 1 base and J dropped 9 bases, with 13 bases sitting between them. Germline-derived CDR1 and CDR2 are LNHNV and YYDKDF (reference sequence). The CDR3 is 14 residues long. The CDR3: CATSRAQSGGPQHF. DNA for the CDR3: TGTGCCACCAGCAGAGCACAGTCCGGGGGGCCCCAGCATTTT.

Concerning this clone itself: The junction and the germline gene differ at one end; a read error may be behind it. The V and J genes are TRBV20-1 and TRBJ2-7, with D possibly TRBD1 on 5 matching bases. Looked up from germline, CDR1 is DFQATT and CDR2 is SNEGSKA (reference sequence). CDR3 length equals 11 residues. The CDR3 region has the DNA TGCAGTCCTAGGGGTGGCGACGAGCAGTACTTC. Protein: CSPRGGDEQYF.